The rows below give T cell receptor beta chains drawn from one sample of a study of chemoradiotherapy in HPV16-positive cancers. Repertoires were generated with immunoSEQ multiplex PCR, while TCRdb's copy carries only in-frame clones and drops some. The table shows approximately 7,000 clones, with over 70% occurring only once. The source was tumor tissue, collected from a patient who underwent chemoradiotherapy. These receptors were collected from a human donor with HPV-associated anogenital cancer. Each CDR3 is given with its conserved first and last residue. A D gene is named only where the DNA matches it firmly. Some rows mark clone size as missing; the rest say once, few, many or name a class of expanded clone.

d_call,v_call,clone_size,j_call,cdr3_nt,cdr3_aa
TRBD2,TRBV6-1,.,TRBJ2-1,TGTGCCAGCAGAGGACGGGAGGATGGATACAATGAGCAGTTCTTC,CASRGREDGYNEQFF
TRBD1,TRBV30,.,TRBJ1-3,TGTGCCTGGAGAGGGGACAGGGGGCGTTACTCTGGAAACACCATATATTTT,CAWRGDRGRYSGNTIYF
TRBD1,TRBV5-1,.,TRBJ2-6,TGCGCCAGCAGCCGGGGACAGGGGGCCGGCTCTGGGGCCAACGTCCTGACTTTC,CASSRGQGAGSGANVLTF
.,TRBV21-1,.,TRBJ2-1,TGTGCCAGCAGCCCTGGAGCACGCACTGGGTTGGAGGAGGTCTTC,CASSPGARTGLEEVF
.,TRBV28,.,TRBJ1-3,TGTGCCAGCAGTGGGGACTTAACTGGAAACACCATATATTTT,CASSGDLTGNTIYF
.,TRBV4-3,.,TRBJ2-2,TGCGCCAGCAGCCAAGACACCATCGGGGAGCTGTTTTTT,CASSQDTIGELFF
.,TRBV19,large,TRBJ1-2,TGTGCCAGTAGTATGTTCACGGGAGGAGGTGGCTACACCTTC,CASSMFTGGGGYTF
.,TRBV2,once,TRBJ2-3,TGTGCCAGCAGGGGAATCGCGGGGAGCACAGATACGCAGTATTTT,CASRGIAGSTDTQYF
.,TRBV6-6,once,TRBJ1-1,TGTGCCAGCAGACACGTCGGCTGGAGAGCGAACACTGAAGCTTTCTTT,CASRHVGWRANTEAFF
.,TRBV7-9,.,TRBJ1-2,TGTGCCAGCAGCTTAGTGGGGGATTTATCCTATGGCTACACCTTC,CASSLVGDLSYGYTF
.,TRBV29-1,.,TRBJ1-2,TGCAGCGTTGAACGCAGCTATGGCTACACCTTC,CSVERSYGYTF
.,TRBV19,.,TRBJ2-7,TGTGCCAGTAGTATAGGCCGCGGGAACTCCTACGAGCAGTACTTC,CASSIGRGNSYEQYF
TRBD1,TRBV7-6,.,TRBJ1-1,TGTGCCAGCAGCTTAAACCGTAAGGGACAGATAGACACTGAAGCTTTCTTT,CASSLNRKGQIDTEAFF
.,TRBV4-3,.,TRBJ2-5,TGCGCCAGCAGCCAAATTGCTCCAGGGTACCAAGAGACCCAGTACTTC,CASSQIAPGYQETQYF
TRBD2,TRBV9,.,TRBJ2-7,TGTGCCAGCAGCGTAGTCCCGGGAGGCGGGGGAGAGCAGTACTTC,CASSVVPGGGGEQYF
TRBD1,TRBV28,.,TRBJ1-5,TGTGCCAGCAGCCCTAACGACAGGGTCCAGCCCCAGCATTTT,CASSPNDRVQPQHF
.,TRBV11-2,.,TRBJ1-6,TGTGCCAGCAGCTTACAGGGATCCTATAATTCACCCCTCCACTTT,CASSLQGSYNSPLHF
.,TRBV7-5,.,TRBJ1-1,TGTGTCAGAAGCCTCGGAGGACACCGGAGCGCTGAAGCTTTCTTT,CVRSLGGHRSAEAFF
TRBD1,TRBV5-1,.,TRBJ2-7,TGCGCCAGCAGTTCCCAGGGGGACGAGCAGTACTTC,CASSSQGDEQYF
TRBD1,TRBV5-4,medium-sized,TRBJ1-2,TGTGCCAGCAGCGAGGCACCAGGGGGCGATAACTATGGCTACACCTTC,CASSEAPGGDNYGYTF
.,TRBV5-4,once,TRBJ2-4,TGTGCCAGCAGCGACGGGACCTCCAGGGGTGCCATTCAGTACTTC,CASSDGTSRGAIQYF
.,TRBV5-1,.,TRBJ1-4,TGCGCCAGCAGCGACCCCACGGGCGCGCCATGGACTAATGAAAAACTGTTTTTT,CASSDPTGAPWTNEKLFF
TRBD1,TRBV18,.,TRBJ1-5,TGTGCCAGCTCACCGGGACAGAACCATCAGCCCCAGCATTTT,CASSPGQNHQPQHF
TRBD1,TRBV27,.,TRBJ2-7,TGTGCCAGCAGTTTAACTCAGGGGGCGGGAGAGCAGTACTTC,CASSLTQGAGEQYF
TRBD2,TRBV7-9,.,TRBJ2-1,TGTGCCAGCAGCCCTGGGAGCGGGAGCTCCTACAATGAGCAGTTCTTC,CASSPGSGSSYNEQFF
.,TRBV10-1,few,TRBJ2-7,TGCGCCAGCAGTGCTACGGTGACCCCTAAAGAGCAGTACTTC,CASSATVTPKEQYF
.,TRBV2,.,TRBJ1-2,TGTGCCAGCAGTGGGGGTCCAGGGACCTATGGCTACACCTTC,CASSGGPGTYGYTF
.,TRBV19,.,TRBJ1-2,TGTGCCAGTAGTGCTCGAGGAAAGAGGGGCTACACCTTC,CASSARGKRGYTF
.,TRBV30,.,TRBJ2-1,TGTGCCTGGACTGACCCTATAACCTACAATGAGCAGTTCTTC,CAWTDPITYNEQFF
.,TRBV6-4,.,TRBJ1-2,TGTGCCAGCAGTGACGGGGAGGAACATGGCGGCTACACCTTC,CASSDGEEHGGYTF
.,TRBV10-2,.,TRBJ1-6,TGCGCCAGCAGTGAGACCCAGGGTTCTGGGACACCCCTCCACTTT,CASSETQGSGTPLHF
.,TRBV29-1,few,TRBJ2-7,TGCAGCGTCGCTAGGGGGTCCTACGAGCAGTACTTC,CSVARGSYEQYF
.,TRBV5-1,once,TRBJ2-1,TGCGCCAGCAGCTTGGTAGGGGGTCTCTCCAATGAGCAGTTCTTC,CASSLVGGLSNEQFF
TRBD1,TRBV5-1,.,TRBJ1-1,TGCGCCAGCAGCTTGGCAGGGGGCGCAAACACTGAAGCTTTCTTT,CASSLAGGANTEAFF
TRBD2,TRBV19,.,TRBJ2-1,TGTGCCAGTAAGGCTAGCGGCTACAATGAGCAGTTCTTC,CASKASGYNEQFF
.,TRBV9,.,TRBJ2-6,TGTGCCAGCAGCAGAACAGGGATCGGGGCCAACGTCCTGACTTTC,CASSRTGIGANVLTF
.,TRBV2,.,TRBJ1-5,TGTGCCAGCAGTGAAACAGACCTCAATCAGCCCCAGCATTTT,CASSETDLNQPQHF
.,TRBV5-8,once,TRBJ1-4,TGTGCCAGCAGCTTGGGACAGATGACAACTAATGAAAAACTGTTTTTT,CASSLGQMTTNEKLFF
TRBD2,TRBV6-4,.,TRBJ2-3,TGTGCCAGCAGTGACTCGGCGACTAGCGGGGGCACAGATACGCAGTATTTT,CASSDSATSGGTDTQYF
.,TRBV10-3,.,TRBJ2-7,TGTGCCATCAGTGAGTCATCACCTCACGAGCAGTACTTC,CAISESSPHEQYF
.,TRBV11-3,few,TRBJ2-5,TGTGCCAGCACCTGGGGAGGTAACAGTGAAGAGACCCAGTACTTC,CASTWGGNSEETQYF
.,TRBV5-1,few,TRBJ1-3,TGCGCCAGCAGCTTGAACAGCCGGAGCTCTGGAAACACCATATATTTT,CASSLNSRSSGNTIYF
.,TRBV28,.,TRBJ2-7,TGTGCCAGCAGTTCAGTGGCGGGGTACTCCTACGAGCAGTACTTC,CASSSVAGYSYEQYF
.,TRBV29-1,once,TRBJ2-2,TGCAGCGCAGCAAACGGGGAGCTGTTTTTT,CSAANGELFF
.,TRBV15,once,TRBJ1-6,TGTGCCACCAGCAGAGATCAAGAGGCCCTCCACTTT,CATSRDQEALHF
.,TRBV27,.,TRBJ2-1,TGTGCCAGCAGTGTATACAGTGCCAATGAGCAGTTCTTC,CASSVYSANEQFF
TRBD2,TRBV19,.,TRBJ2-3,TGTGCCAGTAATCCTCGACTAGCGGGAGGTGGAGATACGCAGTATTTT,CASNPRLAGGGDTQYF
.,TRBV5-1,.,TRBJ2-5,TGCGCCAGCAGCCTGACGGGGCCAGAGACCCAGTACTTC,CASSLTGPETQYF
.,TRBV29-1,.,TRBJ2-3,TGCAGCGTTGAAAAGCTGCGCACAGATACGCAGTATTTT,CSVEKLRTDTQYF
.,TRBV29-1,once,TRBJ1-1,TGCAGCGTTGAAGGGGTGACCGGAGCTTTCTTT,CSVEGVTGAFF
.,TRBV7-8,.,TRBJ1-4,TGTGCCAGCAGCTTAGCGACTAGGCAGGGAAACGAAAAACTGTTTTTT,CASSLATRQGNEKLFF